The 30 T cell receptor beta chains listed next were all sequenced from one sample in a study of CD8 T cells in ankylosing spondylitis. TCRdb re-called the 5' RACE reads with MiXCR, one entry per CDR3 protein. The data hold approximately 400,000 distinct CDR3 sequences, with 17% observed a single time. No antigen has been identified for these receptors. Study-wide results and caveats: A motif of 7 to 9 highly homologous TCR beta variants was seen as apparently characteristic of ankylosing spondylitis blood.

Sequencing was done on a sample of blood, either unsorted or a sorted T cell fraction (not recorded which). The receptor set was obtained from a male donor with ankylosing spondylitis.

V and J are TRBV6-1 and TRBJ2-3; TRBD1 matches at 7 bases. Germline values: CDR1 MNHNS, CDR2 SASEGT. The trim removed 7 bases at V and 1 base at J, leaving 8 bases unmatched. The length of the CDR3 is 15 residues. The CDR3 sequence is CASTIDRVGTDTQYF. The CDR3, as DNA: TGTGCCAGCACCATCGACAGGGTCGGCACAGATACGCAGTATTTT.

This clonotype was recorded a few times. The J gene is TRBJ1-1, the V gene TRBV18; D is unclear. V was pared by 2 bases and J by 4 bases, with 14 bases between. Germline lookup yields CDR1 KGHSH and CDR2 LQKENI. CDR3 size: 15 residues. Written as DNA, the CDR3 is TGTGCCAGCTCACCAGAGACATACCTCGGCACTGAAGCTTTCTTT. It translates to CASSPETYLGTEAFF.

This clonotype was detected many times. The rearrangement uses TRBV4-3 and TRBJ2-5; D possibly corresponds to TRBD2 (5 bases). V was cut by 0 bases and J by 5 bases, with 10 bases left in between. This CDR3 comprises 14 residues. Germline V gene sequence: CDR1 LGHNA, CDR2 YSLEER. CDR3 protein: CASSQEGALETQYF. The DNA for the CDR3 is TGCGCCAGCAGCCAAGAGGGAGCGTTGGAGACCCAGTACTTC.

This clonotype was observed a few times. The CDR3 DNA sequence: TGTGCCAGCAGCCTTGTAGGGGGAGAGGAAAAACTGTTTTTT. It translates to CASSLVGGEEKLFF. J is TRBJ1-4 and V is TRBV3-1, with a weak D call TRBD1 (6 bases). Trimming took 4 bases from V and 8 from J, leaving 14 bases between them. Germline CDR1 reads LGHDT; CDR2 reads YNNKEL (reference sequence). The CDR3 length is 14 residues.

The V gene is TRBV7-9, the J gene TRBJ1-2; 7 bases are a match to TRBD1. Germline CDR1 and CDR2: SEHNR and FQNEAQ (reference sequence). Germline trimming cut 5 bases from V and 9 bases from J; bases unmatched to any gene: 6. The CDR3 length is 12 residues. CDR3 nucleotides: TGTGCCAGCAGCAGCGACAGGGATCGCTACACCTTC. Protein sequence: CASSSDRDRYTF.

This rearrangement joins TRBV20-1 to TRBJ1-5, with a possible D match to TRBD1 (6 bases). Trimming removed 0 bases at V and 0 bases at J, with 12 bases between. There are 16 residues in the CDR3. Germline V gene sequence: CDR1 DFQATT, CDR2 SNEGSKA (reference sequence). CDR3 loop: CSARDLQGTSNQPQHF. The CDR3 bases are TGCAGTGCTAGAGATCTCCAGGGGACTAGCAATCAGCCCCAGCATTTT.

A few counts support this clonotype. This chain uses TRBV28 with TRBJ2-7; D unresolved. Trimming took off 1 base at V and 2 bases at J, with 3 bases between the two ends. CDR3 size: 12 residues. Per the germline V gene, CDR1 is MDHEN and CDR2 is SYDVKM. The CDR3 here is CASSLSTYEQYF. The CDR3 DNA sequence: TGTGCCAGCAGTTTATCCACCTACGAGCAGTACTTC.

The chain couples TRBV5-1 to TRBJ2-1; no reliable D call. The CDR3 is made up of 15 amino acids. Germline V gene sequence: CDR1 SGHRS, CDR2 YFSETQ. V was pared by 2 bases and J by 3 bases, with 12 bases between. CDR3 DNA sequence: TGCGCCAGCAGCTTCGGGCCCGGTGACTACAATGAGCAGTTCTTC. It translates to CASSFGPGDYNEQFF.

The chain recombines TRBV7-2 with TRBJ2-2, with 8 bases lining up with TRBD2. The length of the CDR3 is 16 residues. Trimming cost V 6 bases and J 0 bases; bases outside gene matches: 6. CDR1 is SGHTA, CDR2 FQGNSA, per germline. The DNA of the CDR3 is TGTGCCAGCAGACGGACGGGACTAGCGAACACCGGGGAGCTGTTTTTT. Translation: CASRRTGLANTGELFF.

This sequence joins TRBV29-1 and TRBJ1-1, with 9 bases lining up with TRBD1. From germline, CDR1 is SQVTM and CDR2 ANQGSEA. CDR3 size: 13 residues. V was clipped by 5 bases and J by 1 base; unmatched bases: 2. The chain's CDR3 is CSVRTGANTEAFF. DNA of the CDR3: TGCAGCGTTCGGACAGGGGCGAACACTGAAGCTTTCTTT.

This clonotype was recorded a few times. The CDR3 bases are TGTGCCAGCAGCCCCGTTCCCGGGACACCTCGAATCAATGAGCAGTTCTTC. This translates into CASSPVPGTPRINEQFF. This rearrangement joins TRBV12-1 to TRBJ2-1; TRBD1 is the table's D call and was not checked against the DNA. TRBV12-1 is listed as a pseudogene. CDR3 length: 17 residues.

The rearrangement links TRBV28 to TRBJ2-7, with D unclear. The V gene lost 6 bases and the J gene lost 4 bases, with 22 bases spanning the gap. CDR3 length: 16 amino acids. The V gene's germline CDR1 is MDHEN and CDR2 SYDVKM. This CDR3 reads CASSPDVFPKLYEQYF. The CDR3 coding sequence is TGTGCCAGCAGCCCGGACGTCTTTCCTAAGCTATACGAGCAGTACTTC. The full variable domain, with the rest looked up from reference TRBV28 and TRBJ2-7, is DVKVTQSSRYLVKRTGEKVFLECVQDMDHENMFWYRQDPGLGLRLIYFSYDVKMKEKGDIPEGYSVSREKKERFSLILESASTNQTSMYLCASSPDVFPKLYEQYFGPGTRLTVT.

This sequence joins TRBV9 and TRBJ2-3, with 12 bases aligning to TRBD2. The junction had 7 bases not matched to a gene; V was cut back by 3 bases and J by 5 bases. The CDR3 spans 16 residues. The germline gives CDR1 SGDLS, CDR2 YYNGEE. CDR3: CASSDETSGSRDTQYF. The CDR3 nucleotides are TGTGCCAGCAGCGACGAGACTAGCGGGAGCCGAGATACGCAGTATTTT.

This clonotype was found many times. The chain recombines TRBV5-1 with TRBJ2-7; 7 bases line up with TRBD2. This CDR3 comprises 17 residues. Germline V gives CDR1 SGHRS, CDR2 YFSETQ. Trimming removed 0 bases from V and 0 bases from J; junction bases left unmatched: 9. The CDR3 protein is CASSLVGSGQSSYEQYF. In DNA form, the CDR3 reads TGCGCCAGCAGCTTGGTGGGTAGCGGGCAGAGCTCCTACGAGCAGTACTTC.

V usage is TRBV5-5 and J usage is TRBJ1-2; no clear D gene. The CDR3 is 14 residues long. Per the germline V gene, CDR1 is SGHKS and CDR2 is YYEKEE (reference sequence). Between the trimmed V and J ends, which lost 0 bases and 3 bases, there was a span of 9 bases. The CDR3 region is CASSLAVRDYGYTF. CDR3 in DNA: TGTGCCAGCAGCTTGGCGGTGCGAGACTATGGCTACACCTTC.

The chain carries TRBV25-1 and TRBJ2-2; D is possibly TRBD1 or TRBD2 (6 bases each). The CDR3 totals 15 residues. The V end lost 6 bases, the J end lost 1 base, and 12 bases lay between the germline ends. CDR1 MGHDK and CDR2 SYGVNS come from the germline V gene. As DNA, the CDR3 is TGTGCCAGCAGCCAAGGGGGGCGGAACACCGGGGAGCTGTTTTTT. It yields the protein CASSQGGRNTGELFF.

This clonotype turned up a few times. The V gene is TRBV11-2, the J gene TRBJ1-1, with a tentative D call TRBD1 (5 bases). CDR1 and CDR2 from the germline V gene are SGHAT and FQNNGV. This CDR3 spans 15 amino acids. Trimming took 1 base from V and 7 from J, leaving 16 bases between them. In DNA form, the CDR3 reads TGTGCCAGCAGCTTAGCAGGGCCAAACTCACTTGAAGCTTTCTTT. Translating gives CASSLAGPNSLEAFF.

The V and J genes are TRBV7-2 and TRBJ1-5, with TRBD1 identical over 7 bases. Looked up from germline, CDR1 is SGHTA and CDR2 is FQGNSA. The CDR3 is 16 amino acids. J gave up 0 bases and V 0 bases, and 2 bases lay outside the gene matches. The CDR3 loop is CASSLAGTASNQPQHF. The CDR3 DNA is TGTGCCAGCAGCTTAGCCGGGACAGCTAGCAATCAGCCCCAGCATTTT.

This clonotype was seen a few times. The chain is built from TRBV3-1 and TRBJ2-7; weak D call: TRBD2 (5 bases). CDR1 and CDR2 from the germline V gene are LGHDT and YNNKEL (reference sequence). CDR3 length: 14 residues. Trimming left V 4 bases short and J 0 bases short, with 10 bases between. The CDR3 sequence is CASSLQLVSYEQYF. The DNA for the CDR3 is TGTGCCAGCAGCCTACAACTAGTCTCCTACGAGCAGTACTTC.

V and J are TRBV5-1 and TRBJ2-5; 9 nucleotides agree with TRBD2. CDR1 SGHRS and CDR2 YFSETQ come from the germline V gene. The CDR3 totals 16 residues. V lost 2 bases to trimming and J lost 5 bases; unmatched junction nucleotides: 10. The CDR3 DNA reads TGCGCCAGCAGCTTAGTTGCGCGGGAGGGCCACGAGACCCAGTACTTC. Protein product: CASSLVAREGHETQYF.

The chain recombines TRBV28 with TRBJ1-5; tentative D call: TRBD1 (6 bases). The CDR3 is 14 amino acids. The V gene lost 6 bases and the J gene lost 7 bases, with 16 bases spanning the gap. Per the germline V gene, CDR1 is MDHEN and CDR2 is SYDVKM. CDR3 loop: CASSLGQQRQPQHF. CDR3 coding DNA: TGTGCCAGCAGCTTAGGACAGCAACGGCAGCCCCAGCATTTT. Variable domain in full (rest from reference TRBV28 and TRBJ1-5): DVKVTQSSRYLVKRTGEKVFLECVQDMDHENMFWYRQDPGLGLRLIYFSYDVKMKEKGDIPEGYSVSREKKERFSLILESASTNQTSMYLCASSLGQQRQPQHFGDGTRLSIL.

This clonotype turned up a few times. The chain employs TRBV6-1 and TRBJ2-6; 11 bases match TRBD2. Trimming at V came to 2 bases and at J to 1 base, leaving 4 bases not matched to a gene. Germline V CDR1 and CDR2: MNHNS, SASEGT. CDR3 length equals 18 residues. CDR3 nucleotides: TGTGCCAGCAGTGAACTCGGACTAGCGGGTTCTGGGGCCAACGTCCTGACTTTC. Translating it yields CASSELGLAGSGANVLTF.

V gene TRBV28 combines with J gene TRBJ2-1; D not certain. Germline V lookup: CDR1 MDHEN, CDR2 SYDVKM. The CDR3 has 17 amino acids. The V gene lost 3 bases and the J gene lost 6 bases, with 21 bases spanning the gap. The CDR3 here is CASSFEPVEPTSNEQFF. DNA of the CDR3: TGTGCCAGCAGTTTCGAGCCCGTCGAACCAACCAGCAATGAGCAGTTCTTC.

A few counts support this clonotype. V usage is TRBV6-5 and J usage is TRBJ2-3; 8 bases are a match to TRBD1. This CDR3 is 14 amino acids long. Per the germline V gene, CDR1 is MNHEY and CDR2 is SVGAGI. V trimming: 4 bases; J trimming: 0 bases; junction bases outside the gene matches: 0. For the CDR3, the DNA is TGTGCCAGCAGTTGGGACAGGAGCACAGATACGCAGTATTTT. This encodes CASSWDRSTDTQYF.

The chain joins TRBV27 to TRBJ2-1; 15 bases are a match to TRBD2. The CDR3 sequence is 17 residues long. V trimming: 4 bases; J trimming: 0 bases; junction bases outside the gene matches: 1. From germline, CDR1 is MNHEY and CDR2 SMNVEV (reference sequence). The CDR3 is CASSWTSGGGSYNEQFF. The CDR3 DNA sequence: TGTGCCAGCAGTTGGACTAGCGGGGGGGGCTCCTACAATGAGCAGTTCTTC.

There are a few counts of this clonotype. The chain links TRBV19 to TRBJ1-4, with TRBD1 matching over 7 bases. This CDR3 region has 16 residues. Germline V lookup: CDR1 LNHDA, CDR2 SQIVND (reference sequence). V shed 4 bases, J shed 5 bases, and the junction held 10 bases outside the gene matches. The CDR3 region has the DNA TGTGCCAGTAGTAGCCCTCGGACAGGCCGGAATGAAAAACTGTTTTTT. This encodes CASSSPRTGRNEKLFF.

This clonotype was recorded many times. V gene TRBV29-1 combines with J gene TRBJ2-3, with TRBD2 matching 8 bases. From germline, CDR1 is SQVTM and CDR2 ANQGSEA. Trimming cost V 8 bases and J 6 bases; bases outside gene matches: 19. The CDR3 loop spans 16 amino acids. The CDR3 loop is CSPLWRGSGGGDTQYF. The CDR3 coding sequence is TGCAGCCCGTTGTGGCGAGGGAGCGGGGGTGGGGATACGCAGTATTTT.

This clonotype was seen a handful of times. V is TRBV12-3 or TRBV12-4 and J is TRBJ1-2, with 9 nucleotides matching TRBD1. Unmatched junction bases numbered 10, after V lost 2 bases and J lost 6 bases. CDR3 length: 16 residues. The CDR3 bases are TGTGCCAGCAGTTTAAGTGGGACAGGGAACAGACATGGCTACACCTTC. Protein: CASSLSGTGNRHGYTF.

This clonotype was picked up a small number of times. The chain couples TRBV15 to TRBJ1-6; a weak D match, TRBD1 (5 bases). Trimming left V 0 bases short and J 1 base short, with 10 bases between. Germline assignment: CDR1 LNHNV and CDR2 YYDKDF (reference sequence). There are 17 residues in the CDR3. CDR3 sequence reads: CATSRDRAGSYNSPLHF. The CDR3 bases are TGTGCCACCAGCAGAGATCGTGCAGGGTCCTATAATTCACCCCTCCACTTT.

This clonotype was recorded a few times. The chain is built from TRBV20-1 and TRBJ2-7; a weak D match, TRBD1 (6 bases). CDR1 and CDR2 (germline): DFQATT, SNEGSKA (reference sequence). The V end lost 0 bases, the J end lost 4 bases, and 19 bases lay between the germline ends. The CDR3 is 16 residues long. CDR3 residues: CSARDDRALGAYEQYF. CDR3 DNA sequence: TGCAGTGCTAGAGACGACCGGGCGTTGGGGGCTTACGAGCAGTACTTC.